What follows are 30 T cell receptor beta chains derived from one specimen sequenced in a study of blood T cell repertoires in COVID-19. Data came from immunoSEQ multiplex PCR; TCRdb stores just in-frame clones and leaves some out. The data hold roughly 220,000 clones, with about nine tenths observed a single time. The sample comprised peripheral blood. The receptors were gathered from a man older than 75 with acute or convalescent COVID-19.

V gene TRBV7-3 combines with J gene TRBJ2-5, with TRBD1 matching 11 bases. This CDR3 spans 16 amino acids. Germline V gives CDR1 SGHTA, CDR2 FQGTGA. The V and J ends lost 5 bases and 5 bases, in that order; junction bases with no gene match: 10. CDR3 DNA sequence: TGTGCCAGCAGCCTAGAAGGACAGGGGGCGTGGGAGACCCAGTACTTC. It encodes CASSLEGQGAWETQYF.

The V and J genes are TRBV5-1 and TRBJ2-1; D unclear. The CDR3 sequence is 14 residues long. Trimming left V 0 bases short and J 1 base short, with 5 bases between. Germline lookup yields CDR1 SGHRS and CDR2 YFSETQ. The CDR3 loop reads CASSLAVSYNEQFF. CDR3 bases: TGCGCCAGCAGCTTGGCGGTATCCTACAATGAGCAGTTCTTC.

The chain employs TRBV19 and TRBJ1-6; D unresolved. Trimming took 1 base from V and 5 from J, leaving 9 bases between them. CDR3 length: 15 residues. Per the germline V gene, CDR1 is LNHDA and CDR2 is SQIVND (reference sequence). The CDR3 spells CASSIGGPNNSPLHF. The CDR3 nucleotides are TGTGCCAGTAGTATAGGAGGGCCGAATAATTCACCCCTCCACTTT.

The chain employs TRBV24-1 and TRBJ2-2; no clear D. Germline CDR1 is KGHDR and CDR2 is SFDVKD. The CDR3 runs to 14 residues. With 0 bases removed from V and 6 bases from J, the gap between germline ends came to 7 bases. The CDR3 sequence is CATSDLLSSGELFF. In DNA form, the CDR3 reads TGTGCCACCAGTGATTTGCTATCTTCCGGGGAGCTGTTTTTT.

This chain joins TRBV5-1 and TRBJ2-7; 10 positions match TRBD1. Germline lookup yields CDR1 SGHRS and CDR2 YFSETQ. This CDR3 is 17 amino acids long. J was trimmed by 2 bases and V by 4 bases; bases with no gene match: 12. CDR3 protein: CASSPTNGQGVTYEQYF. DNA for the CDR3: TGCGCCAGCAGCCCAACAAACGGACAGGGGGTTACCTACGAGCAGTACTTC.

This sequence joins TRBV6-4 and TRBJ2-7, with D perhaps TRBD2 (5 bases). Trimming cost V 7 bases and J 2 bases, with 12 bases left between them. Germline CDR1 is MRHNA and CDR2 is SNTAGT. This CDR3 comprises 13 residues. The CDR3 sequence: CASKTTFPYEQYF. In DNA, the CDR3 is TGTGCCAGCAAGACTACTTTCCCCTACGAGCAGTACTTC.

CDR3 DNA: TGTGCCAGCAGCTTGGACCTAGCGGGGGTGGGGACAGATACGCAGTATTTT. Amino acids: CASSLDLAGVGTDTQYF. J is TRBJ2-3 and V is TRBV5-4; 10 nucleotides line up with TRBD2. This CDR3 spans 17 amino acids. Germline V gene data show CDR1 as SGHNT and CDR2 as YYREEE (reference sequence). Unmatched junction bases numbered 7, after V lost 0 bases and J lost 3 bases.

A few counts support this clone. V usage is TRBV3-1 (or the pseudogene TRBV3-2) and J usage is TRBJ1-1; D perhaps matches TRBD1 (5 bases). The CDR3 runs to 14 residues. Per germline, CDR1 LGHDT and CDR2 YNNKEL (reference sequence). Trimming shortened V by 5 bases and J by 6 bases, and 16 bases separated the two germline ends. CDR3 sequence: CASSFRAGGAEAFF. Here the CDR3 DNA reads TGTGCCAGCAGCTTCAGGGCGGGGGGGGCTGAAGCTTTCTTT.

The chain employs TRBV27 and TRBJ2-7, with TRBD1 as a possible D gene (6 bases). The CDR3 spans 14 residues. V was trimmed by 3 bases and J by 0 bases, leaving 9 bases between them. Germline CDR1 MNHEY, CDR2 SMNVEV (reference sequence). The CDR3 is CASSFSDSSYEQYF. The CDR3 DNA follows: TGTGCCAGCAGTTTTTCGGACAGCTCCTACGAGCAGTACTTC.

The chain combines TRBV29-1 with TRBJ1-2; tentatively, D is TRBD1 (5 bases). Trimming stripped 4 bases from V and 3 bases from J, with 9 bases between. There are 12 residues in the CDR3. CDR1 and CDR2 (germline): SQVTM, ANQGSEA. Here the CDR3 reads CSVGGHDYGYTF. CDR3 nucleotides: TGCAGCGTTGGTGGACACGACTATGGCTACACCTTC.

This chain uses TRBV30 with TRBJ2-5; 9 bases align to TRBD2. Per germline, CDR1 GTSNPN and CDR2 SVGIG (reference sequence). With V trimmed by 4 bases and J by 2 bases, 11 bases remained unmatched. The CDR3 length is 16 residues. The DNA of the CDR3 is TGTGCCTGGAAGGGGGGGACTAGCAGCAGACAAGAGACCCAGTACTTC. Its translation is CAWKGGTSSRQETQYF.

The V call is TRBV30, the J call TRBJ1-2, with a weak D call TRBD1 (6 bases). The CDR3 runs 15 residues. Germline V lookup: CDR1 GTSNPN, CDR2 SVGIG (reference sequence). The V gene lost 3 bases and the J gene lost 5 bases, with 19 bases spanning the gap. The CDR3: CAWSESLGQGYGYTF. The DNA for the CDR3 is TGTGCCTGGAGCGAGAGTCTTGGCCAGGGGTATGGCTACACCTTC.

The CDR3, as DNA: TGTGCCATCAGTCCGGGACAGGGATTAGAGACCCAGTACTTC. Translating it yields CAISPGQGLETQYF. The J gene is TRBJ2-5, the V gene TRBV10-3, with 9 nucleotides matching TRBD1. The trim removed 5 bases at V and 4 bases at J, leaving 5 bases unmatched. CDR1 is ENHRY, CDR2 SYGVKD, per germline. The CDR3 sequence is 14 residues long.

The rearrangement links TRBV5-8 to TRBJ2-5; D is perhaps TRBD2 (6 bases). Germline V gene sequence: CDR1 SGHTS, CDR2 YDEGEE. The CDR3 runs to 15 residues. V shed 0 bases and J shed 5 bases, with 14 bases lying between them. The CDR3 nucleotides are TGTGCCAGCAGCTTGGAAGTGGGAGGCTGGGAGACCCAGTACTTC. Translated, it gives CASSLEVGGWETQYF.

The V call is TRBV19, the J call TRBJ1-2; the D gene is possibly TRBD1 (5 bases). This CDR3 contains 14 residues. Germline CDR1 reads LNHDA; CDR2 reads SQIVND (reference sequence). Trimming took off 4 bases at V and 2 bases at J, with 11 bases between the two ends. CDR3 in DNA: TGTGCCAGTAGTAAGGGCGACAGAAACTATGGCTACACCTTC. This encodes CASSKGDRNYGYTF.

The chain links TRBV2 to TRBJ1-1; D not certain. Trimming left V 7 bases short and J 3 bases short, with 15 bases between. The CDR3 is 14 amino acids. Germline assignment: CDR1 SNHLY and CDR2 FYNNEI. DNA for the CDR3: TGTGCCAGCATGCCGGAACAGCCGGACACTGAAGCTTTCTTT. Amino acid sequence: CASMPEQPDTEAFF.

The chain is built from TRBV5-5 and TRBJ2-2; 8 bases match TRBD2. CDR3 length equals 14 residues. In germline, CDR1 is SGHKS, CDR2 YYEKEE (reference sequence). J lost 3 bases, V lost 2 bases, and 0 bases had no gene match. CDR3 residues: CASSLAGDTGELFF. Here the CDR3 DNA reads TGTGCCAGCAGCTTAGCGGGAGACACCGGGGAGCTGTTTTTT. Together with reference TRBV5-5 and TRBJ2-2, the CDR3 gives the full variable domain: DAGVTQSPTHLIKTRGQQVTLRCSPISGHKSVSWYQQVLGQGPQFIFQYYEKEERGRGNFPDRFSARQFPNYSSELNVNALLLGDSALYLCASSLAGDTGELFFGEGSRLTVL.

The CDR3 loop reads CASRESGTGELFF. CDR3 nucleotides: TGCGCCAGTCGGGAATCTGGCACCGGGGAGCTGTTTTTT. J is TRBJ2-2 and V is TRBV10-2, with a weak D call TRBD2 (5 bases). The germline gives CDR1 WSHSY, CDR2 SAAADI. This CDR3 region has 13 residues. Trimming stripped 9 bases from V and 4 bases from J, with 12 bases between.

The V call is TRBV11-2, the J call TRBJ2-1; 12 bases are a match to TRBD2. After removal of 0 bases from V and 12 bases from J, the junction contained 9 bases not matched to a gene. CDR1 and CDR2 from the germline V gene are SGHAT and FQNNGV. This CDR3 has 16 residues. CDR3: CASSLDTSGRTFGQFF. The CDR3 DNA reads TGTGCCAGCAGCTTAGATACTAGCGGGAGGACCTTCGGGCAGTTCTTC.

This clone has a handful of counts. The CDR3 reads CATSLLKGNSPLHF. The CDR3 region has the DNA TGTGCCACCAGCCTTCTTAAGGGGAATTCACCCCTCCACTTT. The chain carries TRBV15 and TRBJ1-6; perhaps TRBD1 as D (5 bases). The germline V gene encodes CDR1 LNHNV and CDR2 YYDKDF (reference sequence). The CDR3 is 14 amino acids. V was shortened by 5 bases and J by 7 bases, with 12 bases between the two germline ends. Together with reference TRBV15 and TRBJ1-6, the CDR3 gives the full variable domain: DAMVIQNPRYQVTQFGKPVTLSCSQTLNHNVMYWYQQKSSQAPKLLFHYYDKDFNNEADTPDNFQSRRPNTSFCFLDIRSPGLGDTAMYLCATSLLKGNSPLHFGNGTRLTVT.

The chain recombines TRBV4-3 with TRBJ2-1; 8 bases match TRBD2. The V segment lost 0 bases and the J segment 2 bases; nucleotides outside the gene matches: 3. CDR3 length: 16 residues. The germline V gene has CDR1 LGHNA and CDR2 YSLEER. The CDR3 protein is CASSQDEGLAYNEQFF. CDR3 sequence (DNA): TGCGCCAGCAGCCAAGATGAGGGACTAGCCTACAATGAGCAGTTCTTC.

The rearrangement links TRBV29-1 to TRBJ1-1, with D uncertain. Between the trimmed V and J ends, which lost 4 bases and 0 bases, there was a span of 6 bases. Germline V lookup: CDR1 SQVTM, CDR2 ANQGSEA. CDR3 size: 12 residues. The CDR3 is CSVGHLNTEAFF. The CDR3 DNA reads TGCAGCGTTGGACACCTGAACACTGAAGCTTTCTTT.

The V call is TRBV28, the J call TRBJ2-7; no reliable D call. The CDR3 has 11 amino acids. Germline values: CDR1 MDHEN, CDR2 SYDVKM. Trimming took 6 bases from V and 6 from J, leaving 9 bases between them. CDR3 amino acids: CASSSDFEQYF. CDR3 in DNA: TGTGCCAGCAGCTCTGACTTCGAGCAGTACTTC. Based on the CDR3 plus reference TRBV28 and TRBJ2-7, the full variable domain is DVKVTQSSRYLVKRTGEKVFLECVQDMDHENMFWYRQDPGLGLRLIYFSYDVKMKEKGDIPEGYSVSREKKERFSLILESASTNQTSMYLCASSSDFEQYFGPGTRLTVT.

The chain carries TRBV7-2 and TRBJ2-1; 9 bases match TRBD1. This CDR3 has 15 amino acids. In germline, CDR1 is SGHTA, CDR2 FQGNSA. Trimming cost V 3 bases and J 6 bases; bases outside gene matches: 6. CDR3 in amino acids: CASSLVTGGLNEQFF. DNA of the CDR3: TGTGCCAGCAGCTTGGTGACAGGGGGTCTCAATGAGCAGTTCTTC.

The chain joins TRBV5-6 to TRBJ2-2, with a weak D call TRBD1 (5 bases). The CDR3 loop spans 15 amino acids. Germline CDR1 reads SGHDT; CDR2 reads YYEEEE. V was pared by 0 bases and J by 3 bases, with 9 bases between. The CDR3 is CASSLDTGYTGELFF. In nucleotides, the CDR3 is TGTGCCAGCAGCTTGGACACAGGTTACACCGGGGAGCTGTTTTTT.

This clone was detected once. The rearrangement uses TRBV6-5 and TRBJ2-1, with TRBD2 matching over 12 bases. V trimming: 6 bases; J trimming: 14 bases; junction bases outside the gene matches: 14. This CDR3 spans 15 amino acids. Looked up from germline, CDR1 is MNHEY and CDR2 is SVGAGI. The chain's CDR3 is CASSLEGASSGREFF. CDR3 DNA sequence: TGTGCCAGCAGCCTGGAGGGCGCCTCTAGCGGGAGGGAGTTCTTC.

With respect to this clone: This specimen includes other DNA sequences encoding the same CDR3. The chain combines TRBV5-6 with TRBJ2-5, with 7 bases that match TRBD2. Trimming removed 5 bases from V and 2 bases from J; junction bases left unmatched: 6. Germline CDR1 and CDR2: SGHDT and YYEEEE. The CDR3 is 14 amino acids. CDR3 sequence reads: CASSSTSAQETQYF. CDR3 coding DNA: TGTGCCAGCAGTTCTACTAGCGCTCAAGAGACCCAGTACTTC. The complete variable domain, with remaining parts taken from reference TRBV5-6 and TRBJ2-5, reads DAGVTQSPTHLIKTRGQQVTLRCSPKSGHDTVSWYQQALGQGPQFIFQYYEEEERQRGNFPDRFSGHQFPNYSSELNVNALLLGDSALYLCASSSTSAQETQYFGPGTRLLVL.

V gene TRBV24-1 combines with J gene TRBJ2-1, with TRBD2 matching 8 bases. Germline V lookup: CDR1 KGHDR, CDR2 SFDVKD. Trimming at V came to 3 bases and at J to 0 bases, leaving 3 bases not matched to a gene. The CDR3 extends over 16 amino acids. DNA for the CDR3: TGTGCCACCAGTGATCAAAGCGGGAGCTCCTACAATGAGCAGTTCTTC. Protein: CATSDQSGSSYNEQFF.

This chain uses TRBV27 with TRBJ1-2, with a possible D match to TRBD1 (5 bases). Per germline, CDR1 MNHEY and CDR2 SMNVEV (reference sequence). The CDR3 spans 14 residues. Trimming left V 6 bases short and J 3 bases short, with 14 bases between. CDR3 loop: CASRDQGTHYGYTF. The CDR3 DNA is TGTGCCAGCAGGGATCAGGGAACTCACTATGGCTACACCTTC.

The rearrangement joins TRBV11-2 to TRBJ2-3, with 7 positions matching TRBD2. The CDR3 totals 16 residues. Germline CDR1 reads SGHAT; CDR2 reads FQNNGV. Losses at the gene ends were 3 bases for V and 6 bases for J; bases not matched to a gene: 12. CDR3 residues: CASSFRGDYLPDTQYF. The CDR3 DNA reads as TGTGCCAGCAGCTTTCGGGGGGACTATCTCCCGGATACGCAGTATTTT.